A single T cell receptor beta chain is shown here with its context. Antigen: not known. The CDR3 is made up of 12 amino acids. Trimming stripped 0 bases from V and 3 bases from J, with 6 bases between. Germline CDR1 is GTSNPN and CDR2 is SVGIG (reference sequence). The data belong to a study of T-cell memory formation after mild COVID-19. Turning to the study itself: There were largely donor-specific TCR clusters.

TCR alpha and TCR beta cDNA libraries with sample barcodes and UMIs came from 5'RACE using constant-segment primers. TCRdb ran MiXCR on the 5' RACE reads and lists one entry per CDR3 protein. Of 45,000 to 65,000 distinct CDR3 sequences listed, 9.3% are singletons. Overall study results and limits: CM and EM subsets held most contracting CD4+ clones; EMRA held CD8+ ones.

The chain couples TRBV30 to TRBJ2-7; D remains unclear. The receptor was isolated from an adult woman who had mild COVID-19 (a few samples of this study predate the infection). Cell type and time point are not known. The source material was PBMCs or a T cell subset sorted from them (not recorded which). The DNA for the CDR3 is TGTGCCTGGAGTGTAAGTAACTACGAGCAGTACTTC. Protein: CAWSVSNYEQYF.